This entry describes one TCR beta chain. The V end was cut by 0 bases, the J end by 1 base, with 7 bases between. The CDR3 is 14 residues long. Germline V gene sequence: CDR1 SGDLS, CDR2 YYNGEE. This entry is derived from a study of blood T cell repertoires in COVID-19. Looking at the study overall: Material from acute and convalescent COVID-19 was sourced from the United States, Italy and Spain.

As originally analysed: Nucleated cell number was recorded as an estimate derived from reference gene primer amplification. The data were produced by immunoSEQ multiplex PCR, yet TCRdb's version contains in-frame clones alone and is incomplete. For V, J and clone size, that table is used; D and trimming come from the DNA. The data contain 65,000 to 75,000 clones, around 80% of them singletons. The sequence was collected from a man aged 80 or over with acute or convalescent COVID-19. The chain carries TRBV9 and TRBJ1-1; unclear D gene. The sequencing input was peripheral blood. CDR3 coding DNA: TGTGCCAGCAGCGTAGCTCCGGGGAACACTGAAGCTTTCTTT. Amino acid sequence: CASSVAPGNTEAFF.